Listed here are 18 T cell receptor beta chains from one sample, sequenced in a study of neurological immune-mediated disorders. TCRdb re-derived calls from the 5' RACE reads in MiXCR, one entry per CDR3 protein. Of over 55,000 distinct CDR3 sequences in the sample, over 2% were seen once. Sequencing was carried out using PBMCs. The source is a man in his forties or fifties with multiple sclerosis.

This clonotype was counted at least ten times. The chain uses TRBV30 and TRBJ1-2; tentative D call: TRBD1 (6 bases). V was clipped by 3 bases and J by 4 bases, with 12 bases between them. Germline values: CDR1 GTSNPN, CDR2 SVGIG (reference sequence). This CDR3 is 13 amino acids long. The CDR3 region is CAWRTTGVYGYTF. DNA for the CDR3: TGTGCCTGGAGGACGACAGGCGTCTATGGCTACACCTTC.

This clonotype came up many times. The junction departs from the called germline gene at one end, perhaps through a read error. The chain combines TRBV12-3 or TRBV12-4 with TRBJ2-7, with 7 bases lining up with TRBD1. This CDR3 contains 13 residues. The CDR3 reads CASIDRVSSEQYF. In DNA, the CDR3 is TGTGCCAGTATCGACAGGGTCTCCTCCGAGCAGTACTTC.

In the case of this clonotype: The junction shows a germline mismatch at one end, possibly a read error. The V gene is TRBV28, the J gene TRBJ1-6, with D perhaps matching TRBD1 (5 bases). Germline CDR1 and CDR2: MDHEN and SYDVKM. The CDR3 totals 13 residues. CDR3 loop: CASRYNTPGTLNF. CDR3 nucleotide sequence: TGTGCCAGCAGATATAACACGCCGGGGACCCTCAACTTT.

This clonotype was recorded at least ten times. This chain connects TRBV12-3 or TRBV12-4 to TRBJ1-1; a weak D match, TRBD1 (5 bases). Trimming shortened V by 4 bases and J by 0 bases, and 9 bases separated the two germline ends. The CDR3 contains 14 residues. CDR3: CASSSGTVNTEAFF. CDR3 sequence (DNA): TGTGCCAGCAGTTCCGGGACGGTGAACACTGAAGCTTTCTTT.

Many counts were recorded for this clonotype. Written as DNA, the CDR3 is TGTGCCAGCAGTTACTCGAGGACAGGGGCCAATGAGCAGTTCTTC. It specifies CASSYSRTGANEQFF. The chain links TRBV6-2 or TRBV6-3 to TRBJ2-1; TRBD1 agrees at 9 bases. There are 15 residues in the CDR3. Germline V CDR1 and CDR2: MNHEY, SVGEGT. Trimming at V came to 0 bases and at J to 6 bases, leaving 3 bases not matched to a gene.

This clonotype was picked up many times. The rearrangement joins TRBV27 to TRBJ2-5; 8 positions match TRBD1. The junction had 11 bases not matched to a gene; V was cut back by 4 bases and J by 7 bases. Germline V gene lookup returns CDR1 MNHEY and CDR2 SMNVEV (reference sequence). CDR3 length: 15 amino acids. The CDR3 spells CASSSQQDRDVTQYF. CDR3 in DNA: TGTGCCAGCAGTTCCCAACAGGACAGGGACGTGACCCAGTACTTC.

This clonotype occurred many times. V usage is TRBV5-1 and J usage is TRBJ1-2; 11 bases line up with TRBD1. The V gene end was trimmed by 4 bases and the J gene end by 8 bases; junction bases not matched to a gene: 10. The length of the CDR3 is 15 residues. Germline loops: CDR1 SGHRS, CDR2 YFSETQ. This CDR3 reads CASSAAGTGGEGYTF. The CDR3 nucleotides are TGCGCCAGCAGCGCAGCCGGGACAGGGGGTGAAGGCTACACCTTC.

This clonotype was seen at least ten times. The rearrangement joins TRBV25-1 to TRBJ1-2; weak D call: TRBD1 (6 bases). Deletions cut 4 bases from V and 8 bases from J, with 17 bases between. From germline, CDR1 is MGHDK and CDR2 SYGVNS. The CDR3 loop spans 14 amino acids. The CDR3 coding sequence is TGTGCCAGCAGTGCCCTGGGGGCTTTCAGCGGCTACACCTTC. This translates into CASSALGAFSGYTF.

This clonotype was counted at least ten times. This chain uses TRBV6-5 with TRBJ2-1; 9 positions agree with TRBD2. CDR1 is MNHEY, CDR2 SVGAGI, per germline. With V trimmed by 1 base and J by 0 bases, 1 base remained unmatched. The CDR3 length is 16 residues. The CDR3 sequence: CASSYFSGSSYNEQFF. For the CDR3, the DNA is TGTGCCAGCAGTTACTTTAGCGGGAGCTCCTACAATGAGCAGTTCTTC.

This clonotype was picked up many times. V usage is TRBV2 and J usage is TRBJ2-7, with 9 bases lining up with TRBD1. J lost 6 bases, V lost 4 bases, and 10 bases had no gene match. Germline-derived CDR1 and CDR2 are SNHLY and FYNNEI. The CDR3 contains 15 residues. For the CDR3, the DNA is TGTGCCAGCAGTGCCTCCGGGACAGGGCTGGCCGAGCAGTACTTC. Protein: CASSASGTGLAEQYF.

This clonotype appeared many times. The V gene is TRBV7-2, the J gene TRBJ2-2; tentatively, D is TRBD2 (5 bases). This CDR3 has 13 residues. Deletions cut 3 bases from V and 5 bases from J, with 7 bases between. Germline CDR1 is SGHTA and CDR2 is FQGNSA. The CDR3 DNA is TGTGCCAGCAGCTTTGGCGGGACCGGGGAGCTGTTTTTT. Protein: CASSFGGTGELFF. The full variable domain, completed using reference TRBV7-2 and TRBJ2-2, is GAGVSQSPSNKVTEKGKDVELRCDPISGHTALYWYRQSLGQGLEFLIYFQGNSAPDKSGLPSDRFSAERTGGSVSTLTIQRTQQEDSAVYLCASSFGGTGELFFGEGSRLTVL.

The gene calls are TRBV10-2 and TRBJ2-6; 10 nucleotides line up with TRBD1. The CDR3 contains 18 residues. Trimming cost V 5 bases and J 0 bases; bases outside gene matches: 7. From germline, CDR1 is WSHSY and CDR2 SAAADI. The CDR3 coding sequence is TGCGCCAGCAGTATCACCGGGACAGGGGACTCTGGGGCCAACGTCCTGACTTTC. Translation gives CASSITGTGDSGANVLTF.

This clonotype was detected ten times or more. The rearrangement uses TRBV29-1 and TRBJ1-1; D is ambiguous. V was shortened by 6 bases and J by 4 bases, with 15 bases between the two germline ends. This CDR3 has 13 amino acids. Looked up from germline, CDR1 is SQVTM and CDR2 is ANQGSEA. The CDR3 DNA follows: TGCAGCGTATCTCGAGAAAGAACCACTGAAGCTTTCTTT. Translated, it gives CSVSRERTTEAFF. The variable domain in full, with the rest retrieved from reference TRBV29-1 and TRBJ1-1, is SAVISQKPSRDICQRGTSLTIQCQVDSQVTMMFWYRQQPGQSLTLIATANQGSEATYESGFVIDKFPISRPNLTFSTLTVSNMSPEDSSIYLCSVSRERTTEAFFGQGTRLTVV.

The chain uses TRBV7-7 and TRBJ2-5; 10 nucleotides line up with TRBD1. The CDR3 contains 16 residues. V lost 1 base and J lost 4; bases outside the gene matches: 6. Germline V gene sequence: CDR1 SSHAT, CDR2 FNYEAQ (reference sequence). The CDR3, as DNA: TGTGCCAGCAGCTTAGTCGGGACAGGGGTTGGAGAGACCCAGTACTTC. Protein: CASSLVGTGVGETQYF.

Ten or more counts support this clonotype. The gene calls are TRBV12-3 or TRBV12-4 and TRBJ1-2; D might be TRBD1 (6 bases). CDR3 size: 13 residues. The germline V and J ends were trimmed by 6 bases and 8 bases, with 16 bases remaining between them. The CDR3 is CASSPTGNRGYTF. In DNA form, the CDR3 reads TGTGCCAGCAGCCCAACAGGGAATCGCGGCTACACCTTC.

This chain links TRBV5-1 with TRBJ2-2; 8 nucleotides agree with TRBD2. Losses at the gene ends were 4 bases for V and 7 bases for J; bases not matched to a gene: 6. The germline CDR1 and CDR2 sequences are SGHRS and YFSETQ. The CDR3 covers 14 residues. The CDR3 loop is CASSPGGADGELFF. Here the CDR3 DNA reads TGCGCCAGCAGCCCCGGGGGGGCTGACGGGGAGCTGTTTTTT.

This clonotype was counted at least ten times. This sequence joins TRBV29-1 and TRBJ2-5; D is undetermined. CDR1 and CDR2 from the germline V gene are SQVTM and ANQGSEA. Trimming removed 4 bases at V and 5 bases at J, with 14 bases between. The CDR3 is 13 amino acids. CDR3 sequence reads: CSVVQVVGETQYF. The CDR3 region has the DNA TGCAGCGTTGTTCAGGTCGTGGGGGAGACCCAGTACTTC.

The table lists this clonotype with many counts. The gene calls are TRBV7-7 and TRBJ2-5, with 7 bases fitting TRBD2. V gave up 6 bases and J gave up 2 bases; unmatched junction bases: 12. CDR1 and CDR2 from the germline V gene are SSHAT and FNYEAQ (reference sequence). The CDR3 is made up of 16 amino acids. CDR3 DNA sequence: TGTGCCAGCAGTTTGGGGACTATACCTTCACAAGAGACCCAGTACTTC. The encoded protein is CASSLGTIPSQETQYF.